This entry lists 20 T cell receptor beta chains sequenced from one sample in a study of T cell responses to AZD1222 COVID-19 vaccine. The method was immunoSEQ multiplex PCR; TCRdb's version includes in-frame clones alone and lacks a portion of them. The data show about 120,000 clones, 85% to 90% seen once. The starting material was peripheral blood, obtained on day 0 of AZD1222 vaccination. All receptors come from an adult in good health.

This CDR3 is CASSFVGTEAFF. The DNA for the CDR3 is TGTGCCAGCAGTTTTGTTGGGACTGAAGCTTTCTTT. This chain uses TRBV28 with TRBJ1-1; D is unclear. The CDR3 sequence is 12 residues long. CDR1 and CDR2 (germline): MDHEN, SYDVKM. Trimming took 3 bases from V and 5 from J, leaving 7 bases between them.

The chain combines TRBV4-3 with TRBJ2-2; 10 bases are a match to TRBD2. V trimming: 0 bases; J trimming: 3 bases; junction bases outside the gene matches: 13. The CDR3 has 20 residues. In germline, CDR1 is LGHNA, CDR2 YSLEER. CDR3 nucleotides: TGCGCCAGCAGCCAAGAGATCGTGGGGGCTAGCGGGGGCTACACCGGGGAGCTGTTTTTT. Amino acid sequence: CASSQEIVGASGGYTGELFF.

This chain connects TRBV15 to TRBJ1-2; maybe TRBD1 (5 bases). The germline gives CDR1 LNHNV, CDR2 YYDKDF (reference sequence). The length of the CDR3 is 12 residues. Trimming cost V 3 bases and J 5 bases, with 7 bases left between them. CDR3 DNA: TGTGCCACCAGCAGCAAGGGGTATGGCTACACCTTC. Translated, it gives CATSSKGYGYTF. The entire variable domain, with the rest obtained from reference TRBV15 and TRBJ1-2, is as follows: DAMVIQNPRYQVTQFGKPVTLSCSQTLNHNVMYWYQQKSSQAPKLLFHYYDKDFNNEADTPDNFQSRRPNTSFCFLDIRSPGLGDTAMYLCATSSKGYGYTFGSGTRLTVV.

This rearrangement joins TRBV9 to TRBJ2-7; D is ambiguous. The germline CDR1 and CDR2 sequences are SGDLS and YYNGEE. V dropped 3 bases and J dropped 7 bases, with 23 bases sitting between them. The CDR3 has 16 amino acids. DNA of the CDR3: TGTGCCAGCAGCGCCACAGCCGCGACCACGGATAGGGAGCAGTACTTC. It is translated as CASSATAATTDREQYF.

This chain joins TRBV9 and TRBJ2-7, with 10 bases that match TRBD2. V shed 4 bases, J shed 7 bases, and the junction held 11 bases outside the gene matches. Germline-derived CDR1 and CDR2 are SGDLS and YYNGEE. This CDR3 is 15 amino acids long. The CDR3 loop reads CASSPQTSGWREQYF. In nucleotides, the CDR3 is TGTGCCAGCAGCCCCCAGACTAGCGGGTGGCGGGAGCAGTACTTC.

The genes are TRBV29-1 and TRBJ1-3, with D possibly TRBD1 on 6 matching bases. This CDR3 region has 12 residues. V lost 6 bases and J lost 4, with 10 bases in between. CDR1 is SQVTM, CDR2 ANQGSEA, per germline. CDR3: CSVGTWGNTIYF. CDR3 bases: TGCAGCGTGGGGACATGGGGAAACACCATATATTTT.

CDR3 amino acids: CAWSDLTGWSEAFF. The CDR3 DNA reads TGTGCCTGGAGTGACCTAACCGGGTGGAGTGAAGCTTTCTTT. V usage is TRBV30 and J usage is TRBJ1-1; no firm D call. Germline values: CDR1 GTSNPN, CDR2 SVGIG (reference sequence). This CDR3 region has 14 residues. V lost 1 base to trimming and J lost 7 bases, with 16 bases between them. Looking up the rest from reference TRBV30 and TRBJ1-1 gives the full variable domain: SQTIHQWPATLVQPVGSPLSLECTVEGTSNPNLYWYRQAAGRGLQLLFYSVGIGQISSEVPQNLSASRPQDRQFILSSKKLLLSDSGFYLCAWSDLTGWSEAFFGQGTRLTVV.

V gene TRBV7-9 combines with J gene TRBJ1-5; D gene unclear. The CDR3 totals 13 residues. Germline lookup yields CDR1 SEHNR and CDR2 FQNEAQ (reference sequence). V was trimmed by 3 bases and J by 1 base, leaving 4 bases between them. The CDR3 region is CASSLSSNQPQHF. Here the CDR3 DNA reads TGTGCCAGCAGCTTGTCAAGCAATCAGCCCCAGCATTTT.

This sequence joins TRBV6-1 and TRBJ1-2; D is ambiguous. The CDR3 spans 13 residues. Trimming took off 2 bases at V and 0 bases at J, with 4 bases between the two ends. Per the germline V gene, CDR1 is MNHNS and CDR2 is SASEGT. The CDR3 region is CASSELANYGYTF. For the CDR3, the DNA is TGTGCCAGCAGTGAACTTGCTAACTATGGCTACACCTTC.

Points on this clone: The conserved closing phenylalanine or tryptophan is absent in this CDR3, likely reflecting a read error. It is unclear where the CDR3 begins or ends on the DNA, so no DNA is shown, and the CDR3 is as TCRdb lists it. This rearrangement joins TRBV7-6 to TRBJ1-5. Germline V lookup: CDR1 SGHVS, CDR2 FNYEAQ. The CDR3 extends over 8 residues, inclusive of both ends. The chain's CDR3 is CASSLGPG.

The V gene is TRBV7-2, the J gene TRBJ2-7, with 8 positions matching TRBD1. V dropped 0 bases and J dropped 3; count of bases not matched to a gene: 4. There are 15 residues in the CDR3. Germline V gene lookup returns CDR1 SGHTA and CDR2 FQGNSA. CDR3 protein: CASSLAWDRNYEQYF. Here the CDR3 DNA reads TGTGCCAGCAGCTTAGCTTGGGACAGGAACTACGAGCAGTACTTC.

This clone has a single count. The rearrangement uses TRBV5-1 and TRBJ2-3, with D unresolved. The V end lost 1 base, the J end lost 1 base, and 10 bases lay between the germline ends. The CDR3 contains 15 residues. CDR1 is SGHRS, CDR2 YFSETQ, per germline. The CDR3 nucleotides read TGCGCCAGCAGCTTGTTGATCCGAGGCACAGATACGCAGTATTTT. This gives the protein CASSLLIRGTDTQYF.

The chain carries TRBV6-5 and TRBJ1-2; TRBD1 aligns across 7 bases. V trimming: 6 bases; J trimming: 4 bases; junction bases outside the gene matches: 5. The CDR3 runs to 13 residues. Germline CDR1 reads MNHEY; CDR2 reads SVGAGI. The CDR3 sequence: CASRRTGSYGYTF. The CDR3 bases are TGTGCCAGCAGGAGGACAGGCTCCTATGGCTACACCTTC.

The chain recombines TRBV4-1 with TRBJ2-3; D tentatively fits TRBD1 or TRBD2 (5 bases each). V was shortened by 2 bases and J by 10 bases, with 13 bases between the two germline ends. CDR3 length: 13 amino acids. The germline V gene has CDR1 MGHRA and CDR2 YSYEKL. This CDR3 is CASSQRGPVAQYF. The CDR3 DNA is TGCGCCAGCAGCCAAAGGGGACCGGTGGCGCAGTATTTT.

The chain recombines TRBV6-2 or TRBV6-3 with TRBJ1-5; the match to TRBD1 covers 10 bases. CDR3 length: 17 amino acids. V was pared by 5 bases and J by 0 bases, with 7 bases of the junction left unmatched. Germline V CDR1 and CDR2: MNHEY, SVGEGT. The CDR3 loop is CASSGQGVGYSNQPQHF. The CDR3 nucleotides are TGTGCCAGCAGTGGACAGGGGGTAGGGTATAGCAATCAGCCCCAGCATTTT.

The sample holds one count of this clone. V and J are TRBV3-1 (or the pseudogene TRBV3-2) and TRBJ1-1; a weak D match, TRBD1 (6 bases). The length of the CDR3 is 16 residues. Per germline, CDR1 LGHDT and CDR2 YNNKEL (reference sequence). Trimming left V 0 bases short and J 0 bases short, with 11 bases between. CDR3 bases: TGTGCCAGCAGCCAAGAGGACAGCCTTATGAACACTGAAGCTTTCTTT. This sequence encodes CASSQEDSLMNTEAFF.

The chain joins TRBV12-3 or TRBV12-4 to TRBJ1-1, with D possibly TRBD1 on 5 matching bases. The CDR3 covers 12 residues. Deletions cut 4 bases from V and 6 bases from J, with 9 bases between. CDR3 DNA: TGTGCCAGCAGTTCCCAGGGACCTGAAGCTTTCTTT. Translated, it gives CASSSQGPEAFF.

V and J are TRBV7-9 and TRBJ2-7; 7 positions match TRBD1. The CDR3 is 14 amino acids. With 3 bases clipped from V and 3 bases from J, the junction kept 5 bases outside the gene matches. CDR1 and CDR2 (germline): SEHNR, FQNEAQ (reference sequence). CDR3 DNA: TGTGCCAGCAGCTTCTCAGACAGGGACTACGAGCAGTACTTC. Residues: CASSFSDRDYEQYF.

J is TRBJ1-2 and V is TRBV6-5, with D tentatively TRBD1 (5 bases). This CDR3 is built from 16 residues. Germline CDR1 MNHEY, CDR2 SVGAGI. V lost 2 bases and J lost 4, with 17 bases in between. For the CDR3, the DNA is TGTGCCAGCAGTTACCGGGGGGTTGCGGCCCCCTATGGCTACACCTTC. Translation gives CASSYRGVAAPYGYTF.

This rearrangement joins TRBV5-4 to TRBJ2-2; TRBD2 matches at 11 bases. The germline V gene has CDR1 SGHNT and CDR2 YYREEE (reference sequence). Trimming removed 4 bases from V and 0 bases from J; junction bases left unmatched: 11. The CDR3 runs 19 residues. CDR3 amino acids: CASSSARELAGANTGELFF. CDR3 nucleotides: TGTGCCAGCAGCAGCGCGAGAGAACTAGCGGGGGCGAACACCGGGGAGCTGTTTTTT.